A selection of T cell receptor beta chains follows, all from one sample in a study of cytomegalovirus exposure and HLA in healthy donors. The method was immunoSEQ multiplex PCR; TCRdb's version includes in-frame clones alone and lacks a portion of them. The sample yields approximately 98,000 clones, 74% seen once. Material for sequencing was PBMCs. The source is a male donor in good health and CMV-seronegative. CDR3s include the opening cysteine and the closing phenylalanine or tryptophan. A D gene is named only where the DNA matches it firmly. Rows give clone size only sometimes, using once, few, many, or a class for an expanded clone.

CDR3 protein,CDR3 DNA,clone size,V gene,J gene,D gene
CASSLGTGRTGELFF,TGTGCCAGCAGTTTGGGGACAGGGAGGACCGGGGAGCTGTTTTTT,-,TRBV27,TRBJ2-2,TRBD1
CAWSVRRGQGDTQYF,TGTGCCTGGAGTGTAAGGAGGGGGCAGGGAGATACGCAGTATTTT,few,TRBV30,TRBJ2-3,-
CASSLGAGRYEQYF,TGCGCCAGCAGCTTGGGTGCGGGGCGTTACGAGCAGTACTTC,-,TRBV5-1,TRBJ2-7,-
CASSKIEKRDGTGSETQYF,TGTGCCAGCAGCAAAATCGAGAAGAGGGACGGGACAGGGTCAGAGACCCAGTACTTC,-,TRBV21-1,TRBJ2-5,-
CSVDVGGAHNEQFF,TGCAGCGTTGATGTGGGGGGTGCCCACAATGAGCAGTTCTTC,-,TRBV29-1,TRBJ2-1,-
CASSLWGGGPYEQYF,TGTGCCAGCAGCTTGTGGGGAGGGGGTCCCTACGAGCAGTACTTC,-,TRBV5-6,TRBJ2-7,-
CASSLEGQGGLYGYTF,TGCGCCAGCAGCCTCGAGGGGCAGGGGGGACTCTATGGCTACACCTTC,-,TRBV4-3,TRBJ1-2,TRBD1
CASSVAPGANYEQYF,TGTGCCAGCAGCGTAGCTCCAGGGGCCAACTACGAGCAGTACTTC,-,TRBV9,TRBJ2-7,-
CASSITSGRANEQYF,TGTGCCAGTAGTATCACTAGCGGGAGGGCCAACGAGCAGTACTTC,-,TRBV19,TRBJ2-7,TRBD2
CASRAPGQGAWEKLFF,TGTGCCAGCCGAGCTCCGGGACAGGGGGCTTGGGAAAAACTGTTTTTT,-,TRBV2,TRBJ1-4,TRBD1
CASSLAGTTDTQYF,TGTGCCAGCAGCCTAGCGGGGACCACAGATACGCAGTATTTT,-,TRBV28,TRBJ2-3,TRBD2